The 8 T cell receptor beta chains below were found in one sample sequenced in a study of tumor-infiltrating lymphocytes in primary liver carcinoma. cDNA specific to TCR beta was made from roughly 500 ng of total RNA, with a constant-region primer employed for priming. It was through three nested multiplex PCR rounds of slightly modified ARM-PCR that TCR beta libraries arose. Both of the initial two PCR rounds ran for 10 cycles and employed TRBV1-TRBV30 forward primers alongside a C-beta reverse primer. In TCRdb, the multiplex PCR reads were re-called with MiXCR into one record per CDR3 protein. The sample yields roughly 80,000 distinct CDR3 sequences, around 66% seen once. Unsorted bulk tissue, about 19-31 mg of it, served as the source for co-extraction of RNA and DNA. The sequenced material came from tumor-adjacent normal liver tissue. These receptors originate from a man aged 35-49 years with primary liver carcinoma and hepatitis B virus infection.

This clonotype qualifies as medium-sized. The chain uses TRBV11-2 and TRBJ2-7; TRBD2 matches at 13 bases. There are 15 residues in the CDR3. V gave up 5 bases and J gave up 3 bases; unmatched junction bases: 4. Germline V gene lookup returns CDR1 SGHAT and CDR2 FQNNGV. CDR3 in DNA: TGTGCCAGCAGCCGAGGGACTAGCGGGAACTACGAGCAGTACTTC. It yields the protein CASSRGTSGNYEQYF.

The DNA of the CDR3 is TGCGCCAGCAAAACTAGCGGGAGTGGGACCCAGTACTTC. Translating gives CASKTSGSGTQYF. J is TRBJ2-5 and V is TRBV10-2; the match to TRBD2 covers 11 bases. Germline values: CDR1 WSHSY, CDR2 SAAADI. This CDR3 region has 13 residues. Losses at the gene ends were 7 bases for V and 7 bases for J; bases not matched to a gene: 5.

This clonotype was found many times. J is TRBJ1-2 and V is TRBV4-1, with D unclear. V lost 1 base and J 0 bases, leaving 6 bases between the germline ends. Germline CDR1 MGHRA, CDR2 YSYEKL. The CDR3 consists of 14 residues. As DNA, the CDR3 is TGCGCCAGCAGCCAAGGGGTTACTAACTATGGCTACACCTTC. Its protein product is CASSQGVTNYGYTF.

By share of the sample, this clonotype is medium-sized (0.01 to 0.1%). The V call is TRBV11-2, the J call TRBJ2-7; possible D gene TRBD1, 5 bases. The CDR3 sequence is 14 residues long. CDR1 is SGHAT, CDR2 FQNNGV, per germline. Trimming took off 4 bases at V and 0 bases at J, with 10 bases between the two ends. The CDR3 bases are TGTGCCAGCAGCTCTAACAGGAACTCCTACGAGCAGTACTTC. Translation gives CASSSNRNSYEQYF.

On this clonotype: In this CDR3 the conserved last residue, phenylalanine or tryptophan, is missing, so a read error is likely. The chain carries TRBV6-2 or TRBV6-3 and TRBJ2-7; D is possibly TRBD2 (5 bases). The CDR3 has 16 residues. V was pared by 0 bases and J by 2 bases, with 14 bases between. In germline, CDR1 is MNHEY, CDR2 SVGEGT. This CDR3 reads CASSYSIPSLPYEQYS. The DNA of the CDR3 is TGTGCCAGCAGTTACTCGATTCCTAGCCTACCCTACGAGCAGTACTCC.

The chain uses TRBV6-1 and TRBJ2-7, with D uncertain. With 7 bases removed from V and 4 bases from J, the gap between germline ends came to 20 bases. Germline CDR1 and CDR2: MNHNS and SASEGT. The CDR3 has 15 residues. CDR3 sequence (DNA): TGTGCCAGCACCCCGACGGACGACTCAAGTTACGAGCAGTACTTC. It specifies CASTPTDDSSYEQYF.

The gene calls are TRBV15 and TRBJ1-2; no firm D call. Germline-derived CDR1 and CDR2 are LNHNV and YYDKDF (reference sequence). V was clipped by 0 bases and J by 2 bases, with 19 bases between them. CDR3 length equals 18 residues. Here the CDR3 reads CATSRDVPRQLENYGYTF. DNA for the CDR3: TGTGCCACCAGCAGAGATGTTCCCCGGCAGTTGGAGAACTATGGCTACACCTTC.

This clonotype was found once. At one end, the junction sequence differs from germline, possibly due to a read error. The gene calls are TRBV12-3 or TRBV12-4 and TRBJ2-3, with 12 bases aligning to TRBD2. This CDR3 is built from 15 residues. The CDR3 protein is CASSLAGGEGNTQYF. The CDR3 coding sequence is TGTGCCAGCAGTCTAGCGGGAGGGGAGGGGAATACGCAGTATTTT.